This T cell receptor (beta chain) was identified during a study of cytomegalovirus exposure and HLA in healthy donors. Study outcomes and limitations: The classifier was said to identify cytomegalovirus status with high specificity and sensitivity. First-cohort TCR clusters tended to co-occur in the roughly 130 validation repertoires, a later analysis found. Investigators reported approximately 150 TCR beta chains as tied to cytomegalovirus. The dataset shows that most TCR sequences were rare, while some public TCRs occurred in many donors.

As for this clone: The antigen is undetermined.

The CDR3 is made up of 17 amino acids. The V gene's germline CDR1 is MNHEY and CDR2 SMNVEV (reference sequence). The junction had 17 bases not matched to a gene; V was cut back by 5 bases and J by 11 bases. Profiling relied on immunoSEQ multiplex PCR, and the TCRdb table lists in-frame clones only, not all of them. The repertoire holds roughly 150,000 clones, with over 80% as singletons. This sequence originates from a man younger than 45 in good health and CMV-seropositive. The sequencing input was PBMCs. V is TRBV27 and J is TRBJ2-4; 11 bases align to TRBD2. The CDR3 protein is CASSPPGFSGGAMVQYF. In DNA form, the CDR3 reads TGTGCCAGCAGTCCCCCGGGGTTTAGCGGGGGGGCCATGGTTCAGTACTTC.